This T cell receptor beta chain was sequenced for a study of T cell repertoires in cytomegalovirus infection. Study as a whole: CMV infection plus the matching HLA type was flagged by public TCR beta signatures.

V was trimmed by 1 base and J by 7 bases, leaving 8 bases between them. The CDR3 is 14 residues long. Germline V lookup: CDR1 SGHTA, CDR2 FQGNSA. TCRdb fed the reads into MiXCR, producing one record per CDR3 protein. This repertoire shows more than 250,000 distinct CDR3 sequences, roughly 15% found once; its top ten account for 8.5% to 10%. This clonotype was counted ten times or more. The sequenced material came from PBMCs. This chain links TRBV7-2 with TRBJ1-6; D remains unclear. The receptor was derived from a human donor in good health (CMV status not recorded). Some clones in this sample may be carry-over from other donors' samples. For the CDR3, the DNA is TGTGCCAGCAGCTTAGGTGTCACCAATTCACCCCTCCACTTT. This encodes CASSLGVTNSPLHF. Full variable domain (missing parts from reference TRBV7-2 and TRBJ1-6): GAGVSQSPSNKVTEKGKDVELRCDPISGHTALYWYRQSLGQGLEFLIYFQGNSAPDKSGLPSDRFSAERTGGSVSTLTIQRTQQEDSAVYLCASSLGVTNSPLHFGNGTRLTVT.